This T cell receptor (beta chain) comes out of a study of CD8+ T cells in alopecia areata. On the study more broadly: Administration of oral tofacitinib to treated patients was at 5 to 10 mg twice daily. Tofacitinib was given for 6 to 18 months, then stopped for 6 months.

As part of sample collection, lesional scalp punch biopsies and peripheral blood were taken from alopecia areata patients. V was clipped by 7 bases and J by 5 bases; unmatched bases: 2. The CDR3 length is 13 residues. From germline, CDR1 is LNHDA and CDR2 SQIVND (reference sequence). Sequencing relied on a cDNA template that was reverse transcribed from extracted RNA. Libraries were prepared by immunoSEQ multiplex PCR; TCRdb keeps only in-frame clonotypes and omits some of them. This sample has almost 250,000 clones, with 65% to 70% found just once. With regard to this clone: Other DNA variants within this sample encode the same CDR3.

This sample comprised CD4+ T cells sorted from blood, obtained at week 0. V gene TRBV19 combines with J gene TRBJ1-5; 10 nucleotides align to TRBD1. The sequence was collected from a human donor with alopecia areata. The CDR3 region is CASKGTGDQPQHF. CDR3 nucleotides: TGTGCCAGTAAAGGGACAGGGGATCAGCCCCAGCATTTT.